These 23 T cell receptor beta chains were sequenced from one sample in a study of technical replicates of blood from a handful of donors. TCRdb keeps only in-frame clones here, not all; method: immunoSEQ multiplex PCR. Among under 85,000 clones listed, roughly 93% were seen once. Sequencing was done on a sample of T cells isolated from PBMCs. These receptors were taken from a human donor in good health.

This clone was counted a single time. The chain has TRBV9 and TRBJ2-2; D is unresolved. CDR1 is SGDLS, CDR2 YYNGEE, per germline. The CDR3 sequence is 14 residues long. Trimming took 0 bases from V and 1 from J, leaving 4 bases between them. CDR3: CASSVGGNTGELFF. The CDR3 DNA follows: TGTGCCAGCAGCGTAGGAGGGAACACCGGGGAGCTGTTTTTT.

The chain links TRBV27 to TRBJ2-7, with D maybe TRBD2 (5 bases). CDR3 length: 15 residues. Germline CDR1 reads MNHEY; CDR2 reads SMNVEV (reference sequence). V lost 5 bases to trimming and J lost 2 bases, with 16 bases between them. CDR3 DNA: TGTGCCAGCAGTAACCTAGCCTCGTTTCCCTACGAGCAGTACTTC. Translated: CASSNLASFPYEQYF.

The chain uses TRBV5-3 and TRBJ2-1; 10 bases match TRBD2. TRBV5-3 is marked as an open reading frame, function uncertain. The trim removed 0 bases at V and 16 bases at J, leaving 1 base unmatched. This CDR3 is 11 amino acids long. CDR3 nucleotide sequence: TGTGCCAGAAGCTTGGTAGCGGGAGGCTTCTTC. This encodes CARSLVAGGFF.

The chain recombines TRBV4-3 with TRBJ2-7; TRBD2 matches at 11 bases. The length of the CDR3 is 16 residues. The germline V gene has CDR1 LGHNA and CDR2 YSLEER. V shed 2 bases and J 4 bases; nucleotides not matched to a gene: 7. CDR3 coding DNA: TGCGCCAGCAGCCAAAGACTAGCGGGATTAGCATACGAGCAGTACTTC. It specifies CASSQRLAGLAYEQYF.

V and J are TRBV5-1 and TRBJ1-1; D may be TRBD1 (6 bases). The CDR3 has 16 residues. CDR1 SGHRS and CDR2 YFSETQ come from the germline V gene. Deletions cut 4 bases from V and 5 bases from J, with 21 bases between. CDR3 coding DNA: TGCGCCAGCAGCCCATCTGGACAGAGAAGCTTTACTGAAGCTTTCTTT. It yields the protein CASSPSGQRSFTEAFF.

The gene calls are TRBV27 and TRBJ2-7, with a tentative D call TRBD2 (5 bases). CDR1 is MNHEY, CDR2 SMNVEV, per germline (reference sequence). The CDR3 covers 13 residues. V was cut by 5 bases and J by 3 bases, with 11 bases left in between. The CDR3 loop is CASSLGELYEQYF. In DNA, the CDR3 is TGTGCCAGCAGTCTTGGGGAGCTCTACGAGCAGTACTTC.

The chain combines TRBV19 with TRBJ1-5; TRBD1 aligns across 7 bases. The CDR3 length is 15 residues. Looked up from germline, CDR1 is LNHDA and CDR2 is SQIVND (reference sequence). Trimming took 9 bases from V and 7 from J; bases not matched to a gene: 15. The CDR3 spells CASDKTGLLNQPQHF. The CDR3 DNA reads TGTGCCAGCGATAAGACAGGGCTCCTTAACCAGCCCCAGCATTTT.

J is TRBJ2-3 and V is TRBV2; 14 nucleotides align to TRBD2. Looked up from germline, CDR1 is SNHLY and CDR2 is FYNNEI. The CDR3 runs 14 residues. The V gene end was trimmed by 5 bases and the J gene end by 6 bases; junction bases not matched to a gene: 1. The CDR3 DNA follows: TGTGCCAGCAGTCGACTAGCGGGAGGGGATACGCAGTATTTT. Translation gives CASSRLAGGDTQYF.

The gene calls are TRBV28 and TRBJ1-2; D might be TRBD1 (6 bases). The V end lost 1 base, the J end lost 3 bases, and 21 bases lay between the germline ends. Per the germline V gene, CDR1 is MDHEN and CDR2 is SYDVKM. The length of the CDR3 is 18 residues. The CDR3 bases are TGTGCCAGCAGTTTATTCAGCAGGGGAGGGAGGTCCGACTATGGCTACACCTTC. It encodes CASSLFSRGGRSDYGYTF.

The chain carries TRBV27 and TRBJ2-1; perhaps TRBD1 as D (5 bases). Germline V lookup: CDR1 MNHEY, CDR2 SMNVEV (reference sequence). Trimming took off 5 bases at V and 5 bases at J, with 13 bases between the two ends. The CDR3 totals 14 residues. The CDR3 protein is CASSPSGQNNEQFF. The DNA of the CDR3 is TGTGCCAGCAGTCCCTCCGGACAAAACAATGAGCAGTTCTTC.

The rearrangement joins TRBV7-9 to TRBJ1-2; perhaps TRBD1 as D (6 bases). CDR1 and CDR2 (germline): SEHNR, FQNEAQ (reference sequence). Trimming shortened V by 3 bases and J by 6 bases, and 11 bases separated the two germline ends. The CDR3 has 13 amino acids. CDR3 sequence (DNA): TGTGCCAGCAGCTTTATCGACAGGAATGGCTACACCTTC. Translated: CASSFIDRNGYTF.

The rearrangement uses TRBV28 and TRBJ2-4; 12 bases line up with TRBD1. The CDR3 consists of 16 residues. Per the germline V gene, CDR1 is MDHEN and CDR2 is SYDVKM. The V gene end was trimmed by 7 bases and the J gene end by 8 bases; junction bases not matched to a gene: 12. The CDR3 nucleotides read TGTGCCAGCAACTCGGGACAGGGGGCTTTTTTCGACATTCAGTACTTC. This encodes CASNSGQGAFFDIQYF. Drawing the rest from reference TRBV28 and TRBJ2-4, the complete variable domain is DVKVTQSSRYLVKRTGEKVFLECVQDMDHENMFWYRQDPGLGLRLIYFSYDVKMKEKGDIPEGYSVSREKKERFSLILESASTNQTSMYLCASNSGQGAFFDIQYFGAGTRLSVL.

The chain is built from TRBV4-1 and TRBJ1-1; D uncertain. In germline, CDR1 is MGHRA, CDR2 YSYEKL. This CDR3 has 15 residues. Trimming left V 2 bases short and J 1 base short, with 11 bases between. The CDR3 DNA reads as TGCGCCAGCAGCCAACAAGTAGATAGGAACACTGAAGCTTTCTTT. It encodes CASSQQVDRNTEAFF.

This chain links TRBV7-8 with TRBJ2-5, with 7 bases matching TRBD1. Germline V gives CDR1 SGHVS, CDR2 FQNEAQ. V dropped 7 bases and J dropped 5; count of bases not matched to a gene: 16. The CDR3 consists of 16 residues. The DNA for the CDR3 is TGTGCCAGCACCCTGACAGGGTTTCGTGGTGAGGAGACCCAGTACTTC. Amino acid sequence: CASTLTGFRGEETQYF.

The chain has TRBV5-8 and TRBJ1-3; D might be TRBD1 (6 bases). The germline V and J ends were trimmed by 4 bases and 1 base, with 12 bases remaining between them. Per the germline V gene, CDR1 is SGHTS and CDR2 is YDEGEE. This CDR3 is built from 15 residues. The CDR3 spells CASSQTGGSGNTIYF. CDR3 coding DNA: TGTGCCAGCAGCCAGACAGGTGGTTCTGGAAACACCATATATTTT.

J is TRBJ2-7 and V is TRBV18; D not certain. The CDR3 length is 13 residues. The V end lost 0 bases, the J end lost 2 bases, and 5 bases lay between the germline ends. Germline V lookup: CDR1 KGHSH, CDR2 LQKENI. In DNA, the CDR3 is TGTGCCAGCTCACCACCGGGCACCTACGAGCAGTACTTC. It codes for CASSPPGTYEQYF.

V and J are TRBV29-1 and TRBJ1-2; the match to TRBD1 covers 8 bases. V was pared by 3 bases and J by 4 bases, with 4 bases of the junction left unmatched. CDR1 is SQVTM, CDR2 ANQGSEA, per germline. The CDR3 length is 13 residues. The CDR3 loop reads CSVEDDRGYGYTF. CDR3 bases: TGCAGCGTTGAGGACGACAGGGGCTATGGCTACACCTTC.

This chain connects TRBV7-9 to TRBJ2-1, with 7 positions matching TRBD2. The V segment lost 5 bases and the J segment 6 bases; nucleotides outside the gene matches: 13. Germline V gene sequence: CDR1 SEHNR, CDR2 FQNEAQ (reference sequence). CDR3 length: 16 residues. The CDR3 is CASSPSSGSQFNEQFF. For the CDR3, the DNA is TGTGCCAGCAGCCCATCTAGCGGCTCTCAATTCAATGAGCAGTTCTTC.

The V and J genes are TRBV6-5 and TRBJ2-7; possible D gene TRBD1, 5 bases. Between the trimmed V and J ends, which lost 0 bases and 3 bases, there was a span of 15 bases. The CDR3 consists of 16 residues. Germline CDR1 reads MNHEY; CDR2 reads SVGAGI. The CDR3 region has the DNA TGTGCCAGCAGTTACTCAACAGGCCCTAAGTTCTACGAGCAGTACTTC. Translated, it gives CASSYSTGPKFYEQYF.

The chain couples TRBV30 to TRBJ1-2; the D gene is possibly TRBD1 (6 bases). The V end lost 2 bases, the J end lost 6 bases, and 25 bases lay between the germline ends. The CDR3 sequence is 17 residues long. CDR1 and CDR2 (germline): GTSNPN, SVGIG (reference sequence). The CDR3 sequence is CAWSWELHREAVNGYTF. Here the CDR3 DNA reads TGTGCCTGGAGTTGGGAGCTCCACAGGGAAGCTGTAAATGGCTACACCTTC.

V gene TRBV4-1 combines with J gene TRBJ2-1, with 7 bases identical to TRBD2. Germline CDR1 and CDR2: MGHRA and YSYEKL. The length of the CDR3 is 17 residues. The V and J ends lost 1 base and 4 bases, in that order; junction bases with no gene match: 10. This chain's CDR3 is CASSQVAGLADYNEQFF. The CDR3 DNA sequence: TGCGCCAGCAGCCAAGTGGCTGGGCTAGCGGATTACAATGAGCAGTTCTTC.

The chain employs TRBV7-2 and TRBJ2-5; 10 bases agree with TRBD1. This CDR3 has 14 residues. The germline gives CDR1 SGHTA, CDR2 FQGNSA. Trimming removed 7 bases from V and 4 bases from J; junction bases left unmatched: 6. The CDR3: CASTRQGARETQYF. The CDR3 DNA follows: TGTGCCAGCACCCGACAGGGGGCGAGAGAGACCCAGTACTTC.

The chain links TRBV28 to TRBJ1-5; D gene ambiguous. Germline V CDR1 and CDR2: MDHEN, SYDVKM. Trimming removed 2 bases from V and 5 bases from J, with 10 bases in between. The CDR3 has 14 amino acids. As DNA, the CDR3 is TGTGCCAGCAGTTTACCCGCTAAGCATCAGCCCCAGCATTTT. Translation: CASSLPAKHQPQHF.